The TCR beta chain under discussion was sequenced for a study of PD-L1 blockade in urothelial cancer. Turning to the study itself: Every 3 weeks, patients received intravenous atezolizumab 1,200 mg, beginning 2014. Analyses used blood from 3 weeks (second dose) and 6 weeks after treatment start. About 90% of the 29 patients were men who had bladder-origin urothelial cancer.

Time point meaning: pretreatment peripheral blood. The V and J ends lost 4 bases and 5 bases, in that order; junction bases with no gene match: 2. The germline CDR1 and CDR2 sequences are SGHRS and YFSETQ. This CDR3 has 14 amino acids. Clones were sequenced by immunoSEQ multiplex PCR, and TCRdb holds only the in-frame ones, with some missing. Among approximately 70,000 clones listed, 84% were seen once. The input for sequencing was PBMCs, taken around atezolizumab (anti-PD-L1) treatment. The origin of this receptor is an older woman with urothelial cancer. The chain employs TRBV5-1 and TRBJ2-1; 11 bases are a match to TRBD2. The CDR3 region is CASSTGLADNEQFF. DNA of the CDR3: TGCGCCAGCAGCACGGGACTAGCGGACAATGAGCAGTTCTTC.